This entry concerns a single T cell receptor beta chain. The antigen is not known. The CDR3 runs to 15 residues. In germline, CDR1 is SGHRS, CDR2 YFSETQ. Germline trimming cut 3 bases from V and 3 bases from J; bases unmatched to any gene: 9. Participants living with HIV all received treatment in the United States. The record originates from a study of long-term antiretroviral therapy in people with HIV. General observations from the study: Dominating the repertoire at all time points were the clones that expanded before ART. Blood sampling spanned 2004 to 2017, possibly under older ART regimens.

The assay, immunoSEQ v3.0, was run at survey level. Sequencing was performed with immunoSEQ multiplex PCR; in TCRdb, only in-frame clones are kept and a portion is missing. The sample yields approximately 22,000 clones, about 82% seen once. This sequence originates from a man aged 55 to 70 with HIV. The input for sequencing was unsorted PBMCs, taken 1.3 years after starting antiretroviral therapy. The chain combines TRBV5-1 with TRBJ2-7; 7 positions match TRBD1. The CDR3 sequence: CASSWGSTGDYEQYF. The DNA for the CDR3 is TGCGCCAGCAGCTGGGGGTCCACAGGGGACTACGAGCAGTACTTC.